This T cell receptor beta chain stems from a study of blood T cell repertoires in COVID-19. This clone has a handful of counts. TCRdb keeps only in-frame clones here, not all; method: immunoSEQ multiplex PCR. The sample records 320,000 or so clones, about 90% being singletons. Participants, about 18 to 100 years old, spanned some 23 US areas. The sequence came from a man in his thirties or forties who had recovered from COVID-19. Sequencing used PBMCs or T cells enriched from blood (not recorded which).

This chain's CDR3 is CASSLGGVGGTGELFF. The CDR3 DNA sequence: TGTGCCAGCAGCTTGGGAGGGGTTGGGGGCACCGGGGAGCTGTTTTTT. The J gene is TRBJ2-2, the V gene TRBV7-2, with 7 bases aligning to TRBD2. J lost 4 bases, V lost 3 bases, and 8 bases had no gene match. This CDR3 has 16 amino acids. Germline V gene sequence: CDR1 SGHTA, CDR2 FQGNSA.